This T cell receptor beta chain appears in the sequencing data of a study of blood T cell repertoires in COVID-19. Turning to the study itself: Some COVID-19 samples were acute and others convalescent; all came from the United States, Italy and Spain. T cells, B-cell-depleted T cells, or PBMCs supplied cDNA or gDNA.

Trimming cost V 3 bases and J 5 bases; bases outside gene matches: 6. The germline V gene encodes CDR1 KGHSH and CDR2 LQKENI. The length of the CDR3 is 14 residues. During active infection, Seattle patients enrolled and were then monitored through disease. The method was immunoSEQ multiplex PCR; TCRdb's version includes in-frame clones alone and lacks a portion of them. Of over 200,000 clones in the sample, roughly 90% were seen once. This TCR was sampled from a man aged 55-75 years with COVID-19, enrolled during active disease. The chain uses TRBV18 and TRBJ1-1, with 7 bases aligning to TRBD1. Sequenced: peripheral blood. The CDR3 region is CASSPLDRDTEAFF. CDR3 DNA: TGTGCCAGCTCACCCCTTGACAGGGATACTGAAGCTTTCTTT.